Listed below are T cell receptor beta chains from one sample, sequenced in a study of T cells in Graves' hyperthyroidism and ophthalmopathy. Via MiXCR, TCRdb re-called the multiplex PCR reads, giving one row per CDR3 protein. The data contain 500,000 to 750,000 distinct CDR3 sequences, 14% of them singletons. Input material: blood. The receptors were sampled from a woman between 18 and 30 years old with Graves' ophthalmopathy. Each CDR3 is given with its conserved first and last residue. The order of the fields is V gene, clone size, D gene, J gene, CDR3 protein, CDR3 DNA. The D gene is left open where the match is weak. A clone size is listed for some rows: how often the clone was seen (once, few, many), or a class if it is expanded.

V gene: TRBV13
clone size: many
D gene: -
J gene: TRBJ2-7
CDR3 protein: CASSRGGVGPQQYEQYF
CDR3 DNA: TGTGCCAGCTCCCGTGGGGGAGTCGGACCACAACAATACGAGCAGTACTTC

V gene: TRBV28
clone size: many
D gene: -
J gene: TRBJ2-7
CDR3 protein: CASSSSDLYEQYF
CDR3 DNA: TGTGCCAGCAGTAGCAGTGATTTATACGAGCAGTACTTC

V gene: TRBV20-1
clone size: many
D gene: TRBD2
J gene: TRBJ2-7
CDR3 protein: CSATARGGNRYEQYF
CDR3 DNA: TGCAGTGCTACGGCCCGGGGGGGCAATCGGTACGAGCAGTACTTC

V gene: TRBV29-1
clone size: many
D gene: -
J gene: TRBJ2-7
CDR3 protein: CSVESPQGASYEQYF
CDR3 DNA: TGCAGCGTTGAGAGCCCCCAAGGGGCGTCCTACGAGCAGTACTTC

V gene: TRBV6-2/TRBV6-3
clone size: -
D gene: TRBD2
J gene: TRBJ2-3
CDR3 protein: CASSILAGGPDTQYF
CDR3 DNA: TGTGCCAGCAGTATACTAGCGGGAGGTCCAGATACGCAGTATTTT

V gene: TRBV25-1
clone size: -
D gene: -
J gene: TRBJ1-5
CDR3 protein: CASSEWGRSNQPQHF
CDR3 DNA: TGTGCCAGCAGTGAATGGGGACGGAGCAATCAGCCCCAGCATTTT

V gene: TRBV2
clone size: -
D gene: TRBD2
J gene: TRBJ2-1
CDR3 protein: CASSRGTGTSGPTSRYNEQFF
CDR3 DNA: TGTGCCAGCAGCCGGGGGACAGGGACTAGCGGTCCGACCTCTAGGTACAATGAGCAGTTCTTC

V gene: TRBV5-1
clone size: many
D gene: -
J gene: TRBJ1-4
CDR3 protein: CASSLGHGIEKLFF
CDR3 DNA: TGCGCCAGCAGCTTGGGACACGGGATCGAAAAACTGTTTTTT

V gene: TRBV4-2
clone size: few
D gene: -
J gene: TRBJ2-1
CDR3 protein: CASSQERRGGRDYNEQFF
CDR3 DNA: TGTGCCAGCAGCCAAGAAAGGAGGGGGGGAAGGGACTACAATGAGCAGTTCTTC

V gene: TRBV7-2
clone size: -
D gene: TRBD2
J gene: TRBJ2-5
CDR3 protein: CASSFPTSGRSPYF
CDR3 DNA: TGTGCCAGCAGCTTTCCGACTAGCGGGAGAAGTCCGTACTTC

V gene: TRBV6-1
clone size: many
D gene: -
J gene: TRBJ2-7
CDR3 protein: CASSEAPPNRYAYEQYF
CDR3 DNA: TGTGCCAGCAGTGAAGCCCCCCCCAACCGGTACGCCTACGAGCAGTACTTC

V gene: TRBV27
clone size: few
D gene: -
J gene: TRBJ2-1
CDR3 protein: CASSQTSEQFF
CDR3 DNA: TGTGCCAGCAGTCAGACTAGTGAGCAGTTCTTC

V gene: TRBV12-5
clone size: many
D gene: -
J gene: TRBJ1-2
CDR3 protein: CASGLVRGGYTF
CDR3 DNA: TGTGCTAGTGGTTTGGTACGGGGTGGCTACACCTTC

V gene: TRBV29-1
clone size: many
D gene: TRBD2
J gene: TRBJ2-1
CDR3 protein: CSVERAGVQPNEQFF
CDR3 DNA: TGCAGCGTTGAGAGAGCGGGAGTACAACCGAATGAGCAGTTCTTC

V gene: TRBV11-3
clone size: -
D gene: TRBD2
J gene: TRBJ2-1
CDR3 protein: CASSFPGLGANEQFF
CDR3 DNA: TGTGCCAGCAGCTTTCCGGGACTAGGAGCCAATGAGCAGTTCTTC

V gene: TRBV3-1
clone size: -
D gene: -
J gene: TRBJ1-2
CDR3 protein: CASSYSPQSSVFDYGYTF
CDR3 DNA: TGTGCCAGCAGTTACAGCCCACAGAGCTCGGTCTTCGACTATGGCTACACCTTC

V gene: TRBV2
clone size: many
D gene: -
J gene: TRBJ2-1
CDR3 protein: CASSEARSSYNEQFF
CDR3 DNA: TGTGCCAGCAGTGAAGCTAGGAGCTCCTACAATGAGCAGTTCTTC

V gene: TRBV14
clone size: -
D gene: TRBD1
J gene: TRBJ1-6
CDR3 protein: CASSPRDRGNKNSPLHF
CDR3 DNA: TGTGCCAGCAGCCCACGGGACAGGGGTAACAAAAATTCACCCCTCCACTTT

V gene: TRBV11-1
clone size: many
D gene: -
J gene: TRBJ1-1
CDR3 protein: CASSALSSTGTGTNTEAFF
CDR3 DNA: TGTGCCAGCAGTGCACTTTCTTCTACCGGAACAGGGACGAACACTGAAGCTTTCTTT

V gene: TRBV6-1
clone size: -
D gene: TRBD1
J gene: TRBJ2-7
CDR3 protein: CASRRDRGRHEQYF
CDR3 DNA: TGTGCCAGCAGGCGCGACAGGGGAAGACACGAGCAGTACTTC

V gene: TRBV7-8
clone size: -
D gene: TRBD1
J gene: TRBJ2-6
CDR3 protein: CASSFQKGASFLAGANVLTF
CDR3 DNA: TGTGCCAGCAGCTTCCAAAAGGGGGCGTCTTTTCTGGCTGGGGCCAACGTCCTGACTTTC

V gene: TRBV9
clone size: many
D gene: -
J gene: TRBJ2-2
CDR3 protein: CASSLNLVGELFF
CDR3 DNA: TGTGCCAGCAGCCTAAACCTAGTGGGGGAGCTGTTTTTT

V gene: TRBV6-2/TRBV6-3
clone size: -
D gene: -
J gene: TRBJ1-1
CDR3 protein: CASTDYYRNRNTEAFF
CDR3 DNA: TGTGCCAGCACCGATTATTACAGGAACCGGAACACTGAAGCTTTCTTT

V gene: TRBV7-2
clone size: -
D gene: -
J gene: TRBJ2-5
CDR3 protein: CASSSPGPKETQYF
CDR3 DNA: TGTGCCAGCAGCTCACCGGGACCGAAAGAGACCCAGTACTTC

V gene: TRBV9
clone size: few
D gene: -
J gene: TRBJ2-3
CDR3 protein: CASSHTWDTQYF
CDR3 DNA: TGTGCCAGCAGCCACACGTGGGATACGCAGTATTTT

V gene: TRBV29-1
clone size: -
D gene: TRBD1
J gene: TRBJ1-5
CDR3 protein: CSVVTGAPNQPQHF
CDR3 DNA: TGCAGCGTGGTGACAGGGGCCCCTAATCAGCCCCAGCATTTT

V gene: TRBV4-3
clone size: -
D gene: -
J gene: TRBJ2-7
CDR3 protein: CASSQGDGPYEQYF
CDR3 DNA: TGCGCCAGCAGCCAAGGGGACGGACCCTACGAGCAGTACTTC

V gene: TRBV19
clone size: many
D gene: -
J gene: TRBJ1-1
CDR3 protein: CASSIAGPNTEAFF
CDR3 DNA: TGTGCCAGTAGTATAGCGGGGCCGAACACTGAAGCTTTCTTT

V gene: TRBV12-3/TRBV12-4
clone size: many
D gene: TRBD1
J gene: TRBJ1-1
CDR3 protein: CASSLRQGTITEAFF
CDR3 DNA: TGTGCCAGCAGTTTACGACAGGGGACGATCACTGAAGCTTTCTTT

V gene: TRBV20-1
clone size: many
D gene: -
J gene: TRBJ2-2
CDR3 protein: CSAYRDSNTGELFF
CDR3 DNA: TGCAGTGCTTACAGGGACTCGAACACCGGGGAGCTGTTTTTT

V gene: TRBV28
clone size: many
D gene: TRBD2
J gene: TRBJ2-1
CDR3 protein: CASSDPTSGSYNEQFF
CDR3 DNA: TGTGCCAGCAGTGACCCTACTAGCGGGAGTTACAATGAGCAGTTCTTC

V gene: TRBV6-5
clone size: once
D gene: TRBD1
J gene: TRBJ2-7
CDR3 protein: CASSLDLGQGFYEQYF
CDR3 DNA: TGTGCCAGCAGCTTAGACCTCGGACAGGGGTTCTACGAGCAGTACTTC

V gene: TRBV5-1
clone size: few
D gene: TRBD1
J gene: TRBJ1-1
CDR3 protein: CASSLDLRGRGTEALF
CDR3 DNA: TGCGCCAGCAGCTTGGACCTCAGGGGGCGCGGGACTGAAGCTCTCTTT

V gene: TRBV28
clone size: few
D gene: -
J gene: TRBJ1-2
CDR3 protein: CASSLLVKVVSTGYTF
CDR3 DNA: TGTGCCAGCAGCCTCCTCGTGAAGGTAGTCTCAACTGGCTACACCTTC

V gene: TRBV13
clone size: -
D gene: -
J gene: TRBJ1-1
CDR3 protein: CASSAGPGGTEAFF
CDR3 DNA: TGTGCCAGCAGCGCCGGGCCCGGGGGCACTGAAGCTTTCTTT

V gene: TRBV30
clone size: -
D gene: -
J gene: TRBJ1-1
CDR3 protein: CAWSGVRPEAFF
CDR3 DNA: TGTGCCTGGAGTGGAGTTCGTCCTGAAGCTTTCTTT

V gene: TRBV5-5
clone size: many
D gene: -
J gene: TRBJ2-1
CDR3 protein: CASSPGQEQFF
CDR3 DNA: TGTGCCAGCAGCCCGGGGCAGGAGCAGTTCTTC

V gene: TRBV7-8
clone size: many
D gene: TRBD2
J gene: TRBJ2-1
CDR3 protein: CASSSSGSAYNEQFF
CDR3 DNA: TGTGCCAGCAGCTCCAGCGGGAGCGCCTACAATGAGCAGTTCTTC

V gene: TRBV30
clone size: many
D gene: -
J gene: TRBJ1-3
CDR3 protein: CAWSVRGQFSGNTIYF
CDR3 DNA: TGTGCCTGGAGTGTACGAGGACAGTTCTCTGGAAACACCATATATTTT

V gene: TRBV4-3
clone size: -
D gene: -
J gene: TRBJ2-7
CDR3 protein: CASSQAYAGAASYEQYF
CDR3 DNA: TGCGCCAGCAGCCAAGCCTACGCGGGGGCCGCTTCCTACGAGCAGTACTTC

V gene: TRBV6-2/TRBV6-3
clone size: -
D gene: TRBD2
J gene: TRBJ2-3
CDR3 protein: CASRGPGTSGTDTQYF
CDR3 DNA: TGTGCCAGCAGGGGCCCTGGGACTAGCGGCACAGATACGCAGTATTTT

V gene: TRBV4-1
clone size: -
D gene: -
J gene: TRBJ2-7
CDR3 protein: CASSQVTVPAYEQYF
CDR3 DNA: TGCGCCAGCAGCCAAGTAACAGTCCCGGCCTACGAGCAGTACTTC

V gene: TRBV27
clone size: many
D gene: TRBD2
J gene: TRBJ2-1
CDR3 protein: CASSLTSSGRALNEQFF
CDR3 DNA: TGTGCCAGCAGTTTAACCTCTAGCGGGAGGGCCCTGAATGAGCAGTTCTTC

V gene: TRBV11-2
clone size: many
D gene: -
J gene: TRBJ1-2
CDR3 protein: CASSPRSLPTNYGYTF
CDR3 DNA: TGTGCCAGCAGCCCCAGGAGCCTCCCCACTAACTATGGCTACACCTTC

V gene: TRBV24-1
clone size: many
D gene: TRBD2
J gene: TRBJ2-1
CDR3 protein: CATSPFPSGAHNEQFF
CDR3 DNA: TGTGCCACCAGTCCTTTCCCTAGCGGGGCTCACAATGAGCAGTTCTTC

V gene: TRBV11-2
clone size: many
D gene: -
J gene: TRBJ1-5
CDR3 protein: CASSLDRDPYSNQPQHF
CDR3 DNA: TGTGCCAGCAGCTTAGATAGGGACCCTTATAGCAATCAGCCCCAGCATTTT

V gene: TRBV6-1
clone size: many
D gene: TRBD1
J gene: TRBJ1-1
CDR3 protein: CASSSRTGDTEAFF
CDR3 DNA: TGTGCCAGCAGTTCTCGGACAGGTGACACTGAAGCTTTCTTT

V gene: TRBV6-1
clone size: many
D gene: TRBD1
J gene: TRBJ2-7
CDR3 protein: CASSAPGQGAYEQYF
CDR3 DNA: TGTGCCAGCAGTGCACCGGGACAGGGAGCCTACGAGCAGTACTTC

V gene: TRBV7-2
clone size: many
D gene: TRBD2
J gene: TRBJ2-1
CDR3 protein: CASSLLVLAGNEQFF
CDR3 DNA: TGTGCCAGCAGTCTATTGGTACTAGCGGGAAATGAGCAGTTCTTC

V gene: TRBV24-1
clone size: many
D gene: -
J gene: TRBJ1-5
CDR3 protein: CATSDATVSSNQPQHF
CDR3 DNA: TGTGCCACCAGTGATGCGACAGTTTCTAGCAATCAGCCCCAGCATTTT

V gene: TRBV13
clone size: many
D gene: -
J gene: TRBJ2-3
CDR3 protein: CASSPRRTTDTQYF
CDR3 DNA: TGTGCCAGCAGCCCCCGTCGTACCACAGATACGCAGTATTTT

V gene: TRBV27
clone size: many
D gene: -
J gene: TRBJ1-2
CDR3 protein: CASSFRDSDGYTF
CDR3 DNA: TGTGCCAGCAGTTTCCGGGACTCGGATGGCTACACCTTC

V gene: TRBV12-3/TRBV12-4
clone size: few
D gene: -
J gene: TRBJ1-3
CDR3 protein: CASSDTGSSGNTIYF
CDR3 DNA: TGTGCCAGCAGTGATACAGGGTCTTCTGGAAACACCATATATTTT

V gene: TRBV13
clone size: -
D gene: -
J gene: TRBJ1-2
CDR3 protein: CASSSRVEGGYGYTF
CDR3 DNA: TGTGCCAGCAGCTCCCGCGTTGAGGGGGGGTATGGCTACACCTTC

V gene: TRBV7-2
clone size: -
D gene: -
J gene: TRBJ2-4
CDR3 protein: CASSLQQGGNIQYF
CDR3 DNA: TGTGCCAGCAGCTTACAGCAGGGGGGAAACATTCAGTACTTC